This is a list of T cell receptor beta chains from one sample in a study of vaccination and CD4 T cells after COVID-19. No antigen has been identified for these receptors. Each CDR3 protein gets one entry after TCRdb re-called the PCR reads with MiXCR. The data show approximately 11,000 distinct CDR3 sequences, with about two fifths seen just once and roughly 28% held by the top ten. The sample comprised CD4+ T cells from blood, cultured in vitro. The receptor set was obtained from a human donor who had recovered from COVID-19. Both conserved end residues are part of each CDR3. Each record gives: D gene, J gene, clone size, V gene, CDR3 protein, CDR3 DNA. A D gene is named only where the DNA matches it firmly. Only part of the rows carry a size: once, few, many, or a class if the clone is expanded.

-	TRBJ2-7	-	TRBV5-5	CASTARGPSYEQYF	TGTGCCAGCACCGCCCGGGGGCCCTCCTACGAGCAGTACTTC
-	TRBJ1-6	few	TRBV12-3/TRBV12-4	CASSLRAGTNSPLHF	TGTGCCAGCAGTTTACGGGCAGGGACTAATTCACCCCTCCACTTT
-	TRBJ2-7	-	TRBV27	CASSGQVNEQYF	TGTGCCAGCTCGGGACAAGTAAACGAGCAGTACTTC
-	TRBJ1-2	-	TRBV2	CASSDAQGRGYTF	TGTGCCAGCAGTGACGCGCAGGGGCGAGGCTACACCTTC
-	TRBJ2-7	once	TRBV20-1	CSWIYGSSYEQYF	TGCAGTTGGATTTACGGGAGCTCCTACGAGCAGTACTTC
-	TRBJ2-2	-	TRBV7-2	CASSRRQANTGELFF	TGTGCCAGCAGCCGACGACAGGCGAACACCGGGGAGCTGTTTTTT
-	TRBJ1-1	-	TRBV7-7	CASSPRLSTEAFF	TGTGCTAGCAGCCCACGCCTCTCTACTGAAGCTTTCTTT
-	TRBJ1-1	-	TRBV20-1	CSARVGSDTEAFF	TGCAGTGCTAGAGTGGGTTCCGACACTGAAGCTTTCTTT
-	TRBJ1-3	-	TRBV7-2	CASSLGGSSSGNTIYF	TGTGCCAGCAGCTTAGGAGGTTCTAGCTCTGGAAACACCATATATTTT
-	TRBJ1-6	-	TRBV5-8	CASSLLPLHF	TGTGCCAGCAGCTTGTTACCCCTCCACTTT
-	TRBJ1-1	few	TRBV19	CASSRREANTEAFF	TGTGCCAGTAGTAGGAGGGAGGCAAACACTGAAGCTTTCTTT
-	TRBJ2-5	-	TRBV20-1	CSAPHNAVGSQYF	TGCAGTGCTCCCCACAATGCCGTAGGGTCCCAGTACTTC